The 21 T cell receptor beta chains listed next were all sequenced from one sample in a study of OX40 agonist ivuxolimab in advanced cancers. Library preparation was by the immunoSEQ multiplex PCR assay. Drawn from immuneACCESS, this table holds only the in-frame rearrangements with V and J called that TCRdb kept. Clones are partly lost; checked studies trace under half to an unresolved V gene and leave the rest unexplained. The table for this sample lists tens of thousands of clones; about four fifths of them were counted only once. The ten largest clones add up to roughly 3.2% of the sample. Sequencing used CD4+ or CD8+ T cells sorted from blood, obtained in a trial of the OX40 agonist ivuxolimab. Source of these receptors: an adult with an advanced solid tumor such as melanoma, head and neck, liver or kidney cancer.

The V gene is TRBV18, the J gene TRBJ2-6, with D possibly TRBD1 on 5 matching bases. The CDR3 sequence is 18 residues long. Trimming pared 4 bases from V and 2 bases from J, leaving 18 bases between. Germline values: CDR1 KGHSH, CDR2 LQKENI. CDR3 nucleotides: TGTGCCAGCTCACGTATGGGGCAGACCGGTGCTGGGGCCAACGTCCTGACTTTC. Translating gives CASSRMGQTGAGANVLTF.

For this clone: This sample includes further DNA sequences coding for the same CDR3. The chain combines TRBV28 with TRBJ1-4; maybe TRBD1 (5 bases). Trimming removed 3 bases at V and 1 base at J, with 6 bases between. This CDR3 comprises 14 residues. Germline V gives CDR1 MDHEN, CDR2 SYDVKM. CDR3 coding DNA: TGTGCCAGCAGTTTGGGGGGAACTAATGAAAAACTGTTTTTT. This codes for CASSLGGTNEKLFF.

This CDR3 reads CASSTGGNTEAFF. CDR3 bases: TGTGCCAGCTCCACAGGCGGGAACACTGAAGCTTTCTTT. This rearrangement joins TRBV18 to TRBJ1-1; the D gene is possibly TRBD1 (5 bases). The CDR3 totals 13 residues. The V end was cut by 6 bases, the J end by 1 base, with 9 bases between. The germline gives CDR1 KGHSH, CDR2 LQKENI.

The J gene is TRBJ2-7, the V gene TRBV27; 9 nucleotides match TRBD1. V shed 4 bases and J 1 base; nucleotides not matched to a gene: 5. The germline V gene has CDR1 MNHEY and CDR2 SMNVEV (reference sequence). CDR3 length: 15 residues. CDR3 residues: CASSSDRGRSYEQYF. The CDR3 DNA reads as TGTGCCAGCAGTTCGGACAGGGGAAGATCCTACGAGCAGTACTTC.

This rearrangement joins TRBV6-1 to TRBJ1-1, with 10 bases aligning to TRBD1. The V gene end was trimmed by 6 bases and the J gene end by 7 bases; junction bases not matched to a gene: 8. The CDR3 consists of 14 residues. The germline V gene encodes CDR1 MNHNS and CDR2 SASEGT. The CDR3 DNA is TGTGCCAGCAGGGACCGGACAGGGGGTGGTGAAGCTTTCTTT. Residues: CASRDRTGGGEAFF.

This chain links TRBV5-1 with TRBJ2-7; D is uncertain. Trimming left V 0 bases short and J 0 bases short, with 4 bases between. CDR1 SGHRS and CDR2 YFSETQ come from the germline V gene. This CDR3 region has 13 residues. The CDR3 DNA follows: TGCGCCAGCAGCTTGGACCTCTCCTACGAGCAGTACTTC. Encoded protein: CASSLDLSYEQYF.

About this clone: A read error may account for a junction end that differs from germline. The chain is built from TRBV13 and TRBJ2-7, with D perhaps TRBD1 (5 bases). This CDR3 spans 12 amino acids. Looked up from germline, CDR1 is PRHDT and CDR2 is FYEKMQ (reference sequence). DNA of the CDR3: TGTGCCAGTAGCTTCCAGGGCTACGAGCAGTACTTC. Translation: CASSFQGYEQYF.

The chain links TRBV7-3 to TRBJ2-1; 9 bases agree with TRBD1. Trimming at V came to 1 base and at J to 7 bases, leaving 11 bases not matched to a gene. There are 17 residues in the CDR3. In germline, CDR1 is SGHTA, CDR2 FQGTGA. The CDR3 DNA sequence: TGTGCCAGCAGCTTAAGTAACCCGGTGGACAGGGGTAATGAGCAGTTCTTC. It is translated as CASSLSNPVDRGNEQFF. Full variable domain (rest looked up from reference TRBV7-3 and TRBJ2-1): GAGVSQTPSNKVTEKGKYVELRCDPISGHTALYWYRQSLGQGPEFLIYFQGTGAADDSGLPNDRFFAVRPEGSVSTLKIQRTERGDSAVYLCASSLSNPVDRGNEQFFGPGTRLTVL.

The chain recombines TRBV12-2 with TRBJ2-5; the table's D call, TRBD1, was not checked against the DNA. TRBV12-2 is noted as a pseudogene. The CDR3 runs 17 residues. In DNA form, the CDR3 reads TGTGCAAGTCGCTTACCACAGGGACGCGCTATATCGGAGACCCAGTACTTC. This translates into CASRLPQGRAISETQYF.

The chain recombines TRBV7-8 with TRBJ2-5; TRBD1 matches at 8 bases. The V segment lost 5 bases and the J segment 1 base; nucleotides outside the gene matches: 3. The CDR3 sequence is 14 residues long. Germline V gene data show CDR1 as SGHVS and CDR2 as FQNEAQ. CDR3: CASSPGTGQETQYF. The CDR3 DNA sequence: TGTGCCAGCAGCCCCGGGACAGGCCAAGAGACCCAGTACTTC.

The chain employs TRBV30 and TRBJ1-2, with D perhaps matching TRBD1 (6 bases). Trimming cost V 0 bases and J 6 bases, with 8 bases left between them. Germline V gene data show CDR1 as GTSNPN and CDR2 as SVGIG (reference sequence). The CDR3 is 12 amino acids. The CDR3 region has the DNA TGTGCCTGGAGTGTAACAGGGAATGGCTACACCTTC. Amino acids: CAWSVTGNGYTF.

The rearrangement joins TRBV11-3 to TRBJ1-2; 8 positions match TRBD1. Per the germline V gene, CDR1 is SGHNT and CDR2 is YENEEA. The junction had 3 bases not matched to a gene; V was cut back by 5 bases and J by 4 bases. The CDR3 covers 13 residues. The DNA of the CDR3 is TGTGCCAGCAGCGGACAGGGCGGCTATGGCTACACCTTC. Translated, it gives CASSGQGGYGYTF.

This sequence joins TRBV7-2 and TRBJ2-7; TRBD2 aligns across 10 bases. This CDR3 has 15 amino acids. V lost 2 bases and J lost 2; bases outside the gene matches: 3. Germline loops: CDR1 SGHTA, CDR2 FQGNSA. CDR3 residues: CASSLQRGGTYEQYF. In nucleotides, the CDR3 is TGTGCCAGCAGCTTACAGCGGGGGGGGACCTACGAGCAGTACTTC. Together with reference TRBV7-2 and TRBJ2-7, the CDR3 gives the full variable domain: GAGVSQSPSNKVTEKGKDVELRCDPISGHTALYWYRQSLGQGLEFLIYFQGNSAPDKSGLPSDRFSAERTGGSVSTLTIQRTQQEDSAVYLCASSLQRGGTYEQYFGPGTRLTVT.

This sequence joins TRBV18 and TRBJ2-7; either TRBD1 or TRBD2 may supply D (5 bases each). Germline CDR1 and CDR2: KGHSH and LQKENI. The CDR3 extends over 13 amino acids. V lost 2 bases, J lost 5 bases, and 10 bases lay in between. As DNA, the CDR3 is TGTGCCAGCTCACCAGGGGACGGCCACGAGCAGTACTTC. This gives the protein CASSPGDGHEQYF.

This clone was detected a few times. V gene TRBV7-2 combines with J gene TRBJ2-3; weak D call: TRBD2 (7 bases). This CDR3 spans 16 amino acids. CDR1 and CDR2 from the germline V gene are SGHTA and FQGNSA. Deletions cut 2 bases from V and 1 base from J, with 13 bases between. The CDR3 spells CASSLLGGGGTDTQYF. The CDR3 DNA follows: TGTGCCAGCAGCTTACTGGGAGGGGGGGGCACAGATACGCAGTATTTT.

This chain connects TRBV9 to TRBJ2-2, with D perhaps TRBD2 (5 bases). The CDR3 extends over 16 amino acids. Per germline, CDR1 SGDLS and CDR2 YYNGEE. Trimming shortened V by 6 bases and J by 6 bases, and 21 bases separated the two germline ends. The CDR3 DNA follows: TGTGCCAGCAAAGGGAGTAATGAAGGAATCTCCGGGGAGCTGTTTTTT. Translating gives CASKGSNEGISGELFF.

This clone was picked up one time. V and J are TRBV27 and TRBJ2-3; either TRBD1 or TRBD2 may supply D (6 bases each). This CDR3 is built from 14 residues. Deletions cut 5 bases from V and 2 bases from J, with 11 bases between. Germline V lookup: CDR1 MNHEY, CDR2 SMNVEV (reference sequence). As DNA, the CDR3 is TGTGCCAGCAGTCCCACGGGGGCCACAGATACGCAGTATTTT. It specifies CASSPTGATDTQYF.

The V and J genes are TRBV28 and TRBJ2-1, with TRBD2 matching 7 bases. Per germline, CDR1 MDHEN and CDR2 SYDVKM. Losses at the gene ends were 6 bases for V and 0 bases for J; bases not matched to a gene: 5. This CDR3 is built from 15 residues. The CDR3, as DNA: TGTGCCAGCAGCCCTCCGGGGGGCTCCTACAATGAGCAGTTCTTC. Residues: CASSPPGGSYNEQFF.

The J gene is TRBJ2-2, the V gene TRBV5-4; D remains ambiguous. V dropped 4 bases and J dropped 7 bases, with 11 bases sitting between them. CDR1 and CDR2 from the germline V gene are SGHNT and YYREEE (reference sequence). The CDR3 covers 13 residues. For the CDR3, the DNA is TGTGCCAGCAGCAGTAGGGTGGACGGGGAGCTGTTTTTT. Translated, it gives CASSSRVDGELFF.

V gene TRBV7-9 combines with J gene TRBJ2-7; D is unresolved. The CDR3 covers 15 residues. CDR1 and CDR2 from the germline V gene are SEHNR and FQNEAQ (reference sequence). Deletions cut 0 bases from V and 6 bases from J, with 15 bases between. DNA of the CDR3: TGTGCCAGCAGCTTAGCGATAGATATTCATGCCGAGCAGTACTTC. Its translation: CASSLAIDIHAEQYF.

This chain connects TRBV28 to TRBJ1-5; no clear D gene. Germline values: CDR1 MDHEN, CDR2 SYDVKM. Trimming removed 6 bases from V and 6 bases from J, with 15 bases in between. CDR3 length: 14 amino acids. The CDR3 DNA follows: TGTGCCAGCAGGCTCTTCAACCCCACTCAGCCCCAGCATTTT. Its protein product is CASRLFNPTQPQHF.